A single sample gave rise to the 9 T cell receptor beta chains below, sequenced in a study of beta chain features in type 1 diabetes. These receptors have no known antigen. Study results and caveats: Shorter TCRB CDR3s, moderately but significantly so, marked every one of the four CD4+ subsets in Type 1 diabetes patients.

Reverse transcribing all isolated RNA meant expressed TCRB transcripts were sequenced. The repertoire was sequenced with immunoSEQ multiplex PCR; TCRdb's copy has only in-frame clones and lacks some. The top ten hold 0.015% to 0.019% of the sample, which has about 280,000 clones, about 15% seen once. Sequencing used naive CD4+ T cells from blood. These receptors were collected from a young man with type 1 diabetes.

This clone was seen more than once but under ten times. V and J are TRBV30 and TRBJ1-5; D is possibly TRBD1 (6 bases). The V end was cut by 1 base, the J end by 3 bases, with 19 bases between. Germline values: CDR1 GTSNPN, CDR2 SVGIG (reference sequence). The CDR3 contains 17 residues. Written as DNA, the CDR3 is TGTGCCTGGAGTGATTTACGGGGGGCGTTAACCAATCAGCCCCAGCATTTT. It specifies CAWSDLRGALTNQPQHF.

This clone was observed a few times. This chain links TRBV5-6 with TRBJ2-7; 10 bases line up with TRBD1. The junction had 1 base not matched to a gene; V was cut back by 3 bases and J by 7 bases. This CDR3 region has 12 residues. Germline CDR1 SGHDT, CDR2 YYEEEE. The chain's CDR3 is CASSWTGGEQYF. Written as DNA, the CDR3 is TGTGCCAGCAGCTGGACAGGGGGTGAGCAGTACTTC. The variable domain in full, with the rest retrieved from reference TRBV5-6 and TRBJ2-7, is DAGVTQSPTHLIKTRGQQVTLRCSPKSGHDTVSWYQQALGQGPQFIFQYYEEEERQRGNFPDRFSGHQFPNYSSELNVNALLLGDSALYLCASSWTGGEQYFGPGTRLTVT.

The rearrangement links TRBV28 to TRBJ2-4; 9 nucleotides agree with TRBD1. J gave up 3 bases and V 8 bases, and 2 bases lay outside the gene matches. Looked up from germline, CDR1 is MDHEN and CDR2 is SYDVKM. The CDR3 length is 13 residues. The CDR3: CASGTGYKNIQYF. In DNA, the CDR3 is TGTGCCAGCGGGACAGGGTACAAAAACATTCAGTACTTC.

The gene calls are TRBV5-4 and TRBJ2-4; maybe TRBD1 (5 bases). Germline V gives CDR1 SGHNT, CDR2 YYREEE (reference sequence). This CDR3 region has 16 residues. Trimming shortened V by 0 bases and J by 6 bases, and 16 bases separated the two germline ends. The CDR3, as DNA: TGTGCCAGCAGCTTGGGGGGCGAGTTCGTGAGAAACATTCAGTACTTC. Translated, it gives CASSLGGEFVRNIQYF.

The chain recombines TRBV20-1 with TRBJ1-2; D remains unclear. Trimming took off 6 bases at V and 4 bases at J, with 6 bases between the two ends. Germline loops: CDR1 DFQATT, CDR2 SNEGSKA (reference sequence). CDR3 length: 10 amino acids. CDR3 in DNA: TGCAGTGCGCACACCTATGGCTACACCTTC. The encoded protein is CSAHTYGYTF.

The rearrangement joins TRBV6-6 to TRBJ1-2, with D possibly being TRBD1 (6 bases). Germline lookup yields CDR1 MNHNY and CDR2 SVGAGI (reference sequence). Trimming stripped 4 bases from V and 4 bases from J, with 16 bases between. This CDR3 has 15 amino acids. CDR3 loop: CASSSPAGGGYGYTF. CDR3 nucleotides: TGTGCCAGCAGTTCCCCCGCGGGGGGCGGCTATGGCTACACCTTC.

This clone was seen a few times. This chain's CDR3 is CASSRTGLSGYTF. The CDR3 DNA is TGTGCCAGCAGTCGTACAGGGTTGTCTGGCTACACCTTC. The chain is built from TRBV2 and TRBJ1-2; the D gene is possibly TRBD1 (6 bases). This CDR3 comprises 13 residues. Germline lookup yields CDR1 SNHLY and CDR2 FYNNEI. V lost 5 bases and J lost 7, with 14 bases in between.

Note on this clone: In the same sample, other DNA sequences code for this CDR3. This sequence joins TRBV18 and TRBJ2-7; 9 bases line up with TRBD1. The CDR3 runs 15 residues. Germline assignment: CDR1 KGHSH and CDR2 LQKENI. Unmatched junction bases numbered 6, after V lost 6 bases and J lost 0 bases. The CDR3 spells CASSPGTGSSYEQYF. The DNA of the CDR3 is TGTGCCAGCTCCCCCGGGACAGGGAGCTCCTACGAGCAGTACTTC.

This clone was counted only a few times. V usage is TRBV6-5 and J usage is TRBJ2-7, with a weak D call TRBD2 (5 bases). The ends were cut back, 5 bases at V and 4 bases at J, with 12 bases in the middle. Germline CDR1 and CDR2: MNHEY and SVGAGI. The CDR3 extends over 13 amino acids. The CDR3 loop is CASSNGVSYEQYF. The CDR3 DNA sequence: TGTGCCAGCAGTAACGGGGTCTCTTACGAGCAGTACTTC.